What follows are 17 T cell receptor beta chains derived from one specimen sequenced in a study of control samples from healthy donors and cancer patients (dated by TCRdb to about 2020). Receptors were amplified or captured by the immunoSEQ multiplex PCR assay. This is the immuneACCESS table as TCRdb keeps it, with only in-frame sequences that have V and J called. A part of the clones is gone; compared with another copy, unresolved V genes explain less than half, and the rest is unexplained. The sample table contains about 86,000 clones; only one count was recorded for more than 80% of them. The ten largest clones add up to approximately 1.5% of the sample. Sequenced input: blood. All receptors derive from a woman aged 25 to 39 in good health.

The chain uses TRBV30 and TRBJ1-2; D is unresolved. The CDR3 is made up of 12 amino acids. Deletions cut 0 bases from V and 7 bases from J, with 9 bases between. The germline gives CDR1 GTSNPN, CDR2 SVGIG (reference sequence). CDR3 protein: CAWSVPGSGYTF. The DNA for the CDR3 is TGTGCCTGGAGTGTACCCGGCAGTGGCTACACCTTC.

The chain links TRBV5-1 to TRBJ2-1, with D unresolved. V lost 0 bases and J 0 bases, leaving 4 bases between the germline ends. This CDR3 spans 14 amino acids. Germline CDR1 reads SGHRS; CDR2 reads YFSETQ. The CDR3 spells CASSLDYSYNEQFF. The CDR3 coding sequence is TGCGCCAGCAGCTTGGATTACTCCTACAATGAGCAGTTCTTC.

This chain uses TRBV7-3 with TRBJ2-3; no clear D gene. The CDR3 contains 13 residues. Trimming shortened V by 3 bases and J by 2 bases, and 6 bases separated the two germline ends. CDR1 and CDR2 (germline): SGHTA, FQGTGA. The CDR3 DNA reads TGTGCCAGCAGCTTTACTCCCACAGATACGCAGTATTTT. Translated, it gives CASSFTPTDTQYF.

The V and J genes are TRBV11-3 and TRBJ2-3; D may correspond to TRBD1 or TRBD2 (7 bases each). Germline CDR1 is SGHNT and CDR2 is YENEEA. V was pared by 1 base and J by 0 bases, with 11 bases between. This CDR3 has 16 amino acids. The CDR3 here is CASSLGGGQSTDTQYF. CDR3 nucleotide sequence: TGTGCCAGCAGCTTAGGGGGGGGACAGAGCACAGATACGCAGTATTTT.

The rearrangement links TRBV28 to TRBJ2-4; D is possibly TRBD1 or TRBD2 (5 bases each). CDR1 is MDHEN, CDR2 SYDVKM, per germline. V lost 4 bases and J 0 bases, leaving 28 bases between the germline ends. There are 21 residues in the CDR3. CDR3 bases: TGTGCCAGCAGTTCAAACCGTAATTGGGGGTCGTCCCCCGAAGCCAAAAACATTCAGTACTTC. Its protein is CASSSNRNWGSSPEAKNIQYF.

The chain joins TRBV6-5 to TRBJ1-2, with D uncertain. The CDR3 totals 13 residues. Trimming removed 2 bases at V and 9 bases at J, with 13 bases between. Germline-derived CDR1 and CDR2 are MNHEY and SVGAGI. The DNA for the CDR3 is TGTGCCAGCAGTTACGTGCAAGGGATGAGCTACACCTTC. Translating gives CASSYVQGMSYTF.

This chain joins TRBV29-1 and TRBJ2-1; weak D call: TRBD2 (6 bases). The CDR3 consists of 14 residues. V lost 3 bases and J 0 bases, leaving 9 bases between the germline ends. The germline gives CDR1 SQVTM, CDR2 ANQGSEA. The CDR3 protein is CSVEGTHSYNEQFF. DNA of the CDR3: TGCAGCGTTGAGGGGACTCACTCCTACAATGAGCAGTTCTTC.

The genes are TRBV4-2 and TRBJ2-3, with 9 bases lining up with TRBD2. Germline CDR1 LGHNA, CDR2 YNFKEQ. Unmatched junction bases numbered 6, after V lost 5 bases and J lost 3 bases. CDR3 length: 15 residues. Here the CDR3 DNA reads TGTGCCAGCAGCGCGCGGGGGGGGGAGACAGATACGCAGTATTTT. Protein sequence: CASSARGGETDTQYF.

This clone was picked up one time. The chain recombines TRBV5-1 with TRBJ1-1, with D maybe TRBD1 (5 bases). The germline gives CDR1 SGHRS, CDR2 YFSETQ. This CDR3 contains 15 residues. V was cut by 1 base and J by 1 base, with 11 bases left in between. The CDR3 here is CASSLSPGGNTEAFF. The CDR3 DNA reads TGCGCCAGCAGCTTGTCCCCGGGGGGGAACACTGAAGCTTTCTTT.

V and J are TRBV19 and TRBJ2-7; D is uncertain. V was cut by 4 bases and J by 2 bases, with 15 bases left in between. The CDR3 is 15 residues long. Germline V gene lookup returns CDR1 LNHDA and CDR2 SQIVND (reference sequence). CDR3 nucleotide sequence: TGTGCCAGTAGTAACTTGGCGGATCCGCCCTACGAGCAGTACTTC. This codes for CASSNLADPPYEQYF.

In the case of this clone: Other DNA sequences in this specimen translate into the identical CDR3. The V and J genes are TRBV20-1 and TRBJ2-7; TRBD1 is a possible D gene (6 bases). The CDR3 consists of 11 residues. The germline V and J ends were trimmed by 2 bases and 4 bases, with 6 bases remaining between them. Germline V gene lookup returns CDR1 DFQATT and CDR2 SNEGSKA (reference sequence). CDR3 in amino acids: CSARTGYEQYF. In DNA form, the CDR3 reads TGCAGTGCTAGAACAGGGTACGAGCAGTACTTC.

The V and J genes are TRBV7-3 and TRBJ2-1; D may be TRBD2 (6 bases). The germline V gene encodes CDR1 SGHTA and CDR2 FQGTGA. There are 13 residues in the CDR3. Trimming cost V 0 bases and J 9 bases, with 9 bases left between them. The CDR3 nucleotides read TGTGCCAGCAGCTTAACTGGCGGGATTGAGCAGTTCTTC. Translating it yields CASSLTGGIEQFF.

This chain joins TRBV11-3 and TRBJ2-5; unclear D gene. V was shortened by 1 base and J by 3 bases, with 15 bases between the two germline ends. This CDR3 is built from 16 residues. Germline V gene data show CDR1 as SGHNT and CDR2 as YENEEA. The CDR3 sequence is CASSLVGLVWEETQYF. CDR3 DNA: TGTGCCAGCAGCTTAGTAGGCCTAGTTTGGGAAGAGACCCAGTACTTC.

The V call is TRBV15, the J call TRBJ2-5; D may be TRBD1 (5 bases). Deletions cut 1 base from V and 2 bases from J, with 8 bases between. The length of the CDR3 is 14 residues. Germline values: CDR1 LNHNV, CDR2 YYDKDF (reference sequence). In nucleotides, the CDR3 is TGTGCCACCAGCAGAGGGACACAGCAAGAGACCCAGTACTTC. Its translation is CATSRGTQQETQYF.

The chain uses TRBV5-1 and TRBJ2-7; D is perhaps TRBD1 (6 bases). V was shortened by 0 bases and J by 2 bases, with 9 bases between the two germline ends. The CDR3 consists of 14 residues. Germline loops: CDR1 SGHRS, CDR2 YFSETQ. CDR3 sequence (DNA): TGCGCCAGCAGCTTGGCCGGACAGACCTACGAGCAGTACTTC. Residues: CASSLAGQTYEQYF.

The genes are TRBV29-1 and TRBJ2-5, with TRBD2 matching over 9 bases. CDR1 is SQVTM, CDR2 ANQGSEA, per germline. The CDR3 runs 14 residues. V dropped 6 bases and J dropped 5; count of bases not matched to a gene: 10. The CDR3 bases are TGCAGCGTGCCGATAGCGGGGGTATCGGAGACCCAGTACTTC. Amino acids: CSVPIAGVSETQYF.

The gene calls are TRBV5-6 and TRBJ2-3; D could derive from TRBD1 or TRBD2 (5 bases each). The V end lost 7 bases, the J end lost 0 bases, and 9 bases lay between the germline ends. CDR3 size: 13 residues. CDR1 is SGHDT and CDR2 is YYEEEE in the germline V gene. CDR3 protein: CASEGRSTDTQYF. The CDR3 nucleotides read TGTGCCAGCGAGGGGCGGAGCACAGATACGCAGTATTTT.